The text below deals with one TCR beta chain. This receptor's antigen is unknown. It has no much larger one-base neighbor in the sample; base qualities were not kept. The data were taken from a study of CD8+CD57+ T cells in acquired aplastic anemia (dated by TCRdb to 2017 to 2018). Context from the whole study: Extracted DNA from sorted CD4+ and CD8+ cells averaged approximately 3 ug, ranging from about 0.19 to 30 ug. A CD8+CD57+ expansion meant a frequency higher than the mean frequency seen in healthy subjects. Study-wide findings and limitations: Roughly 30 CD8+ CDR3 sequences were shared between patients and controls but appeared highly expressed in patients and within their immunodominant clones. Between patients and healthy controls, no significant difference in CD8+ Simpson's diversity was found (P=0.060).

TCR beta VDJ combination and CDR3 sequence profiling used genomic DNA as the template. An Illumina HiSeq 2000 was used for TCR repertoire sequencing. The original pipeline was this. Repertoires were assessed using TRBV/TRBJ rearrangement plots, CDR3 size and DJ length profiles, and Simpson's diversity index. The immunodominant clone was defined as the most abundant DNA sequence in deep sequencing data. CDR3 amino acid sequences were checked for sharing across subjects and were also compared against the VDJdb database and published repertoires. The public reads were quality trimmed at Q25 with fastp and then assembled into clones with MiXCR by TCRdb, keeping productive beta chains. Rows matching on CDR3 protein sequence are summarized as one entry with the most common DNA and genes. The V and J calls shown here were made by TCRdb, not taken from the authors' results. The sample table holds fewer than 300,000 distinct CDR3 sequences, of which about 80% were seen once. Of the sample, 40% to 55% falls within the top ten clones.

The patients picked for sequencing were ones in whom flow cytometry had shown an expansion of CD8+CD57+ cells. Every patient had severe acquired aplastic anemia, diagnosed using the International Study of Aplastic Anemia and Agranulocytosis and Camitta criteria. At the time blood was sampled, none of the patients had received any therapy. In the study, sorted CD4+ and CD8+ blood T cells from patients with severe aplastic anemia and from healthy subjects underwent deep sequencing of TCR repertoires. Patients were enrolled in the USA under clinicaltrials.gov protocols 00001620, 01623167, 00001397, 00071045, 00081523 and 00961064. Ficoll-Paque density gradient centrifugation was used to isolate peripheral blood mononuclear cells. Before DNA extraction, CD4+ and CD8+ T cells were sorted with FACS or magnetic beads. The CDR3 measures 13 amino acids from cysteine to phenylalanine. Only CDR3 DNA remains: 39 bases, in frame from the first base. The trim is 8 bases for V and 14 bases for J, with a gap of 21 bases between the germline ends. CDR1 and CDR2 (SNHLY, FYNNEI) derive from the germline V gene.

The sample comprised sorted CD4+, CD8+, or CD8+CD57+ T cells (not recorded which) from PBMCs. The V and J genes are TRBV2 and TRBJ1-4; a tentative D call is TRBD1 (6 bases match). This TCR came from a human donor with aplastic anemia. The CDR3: CASGDGGDDTLFF. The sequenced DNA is TGTGCCAGCGGGGACGGGGGCGATGATACGCTGTTTTTT. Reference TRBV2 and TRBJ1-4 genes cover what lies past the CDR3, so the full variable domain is EPEVTQTPSHQVTQMGQEVILRCVPISNHLYFYWYRQILGQKVEFLVSFYNNEISEKSEIFDDQFSVERPDGSNFTLKIRSTKLEDSAMYFCASGDGGDDTLFFGSGTQLSVL.